This TCR beta chain was sequenced for a study of beta chain features in type 1 diabetes (dated by TCRdb to between 2017 and 2018). A note on the overall study: Mean age, gender distribution, total cell number and subset yield did not differ between patients and healthy donors. A total of 85 million to 140 million sorted cells were examined across all samples, and a strong correlation was observed between cell number per subset and RNA yield. In the study, TCRB repertoires of sorted circulating CD4+ T cell subsets from recently diagnosed type 1 diabetes patients were compared with those of matched healthy donors. Naive and central memory subsets were obtained from all 30 or so donors, but regulatory and stem cell-like memory subsets were isolated from only 8 patients and 8 healthy donors.

Each donor gave one peripheral blood draw, averaging approximately 120 mL, which was collected into heparinised tubes. Using a panel that included CD45RO, CCR7, CD25, CD127, CD95 and CD27, naive, central memory, regulatory and stem cell-like memory CD4+ T cells were sorted on a BD FACSAria II. A purity above 98% was achieved for all sorted populations. PBMCs were isolated immediately by Lymphoprep density gradient centrifugation and stained directly without culture. Samples were stained and sorted in pairs, with one healthy donor and one patient per experiment, so that batch effects were minimized. All of the isolated RNA was reverse transcribed with the High Capacity cDNA Reverse Transcription Kit, so expressed TCRB transcripts were sequenced. Naive, central memory and regulatory T cell samples underwent deep immunoSEQ sequencing, averaging about 3.57 million total reads per sample. Sorted cells were lysed in RLT buffer, and RNA was extracted using DNase-treated RNeasy Micro or Mini kits according to cell number. To prevent cross-contamination, each cell subset was processed individually, whereas patient and healthy donor samples were processed jointly. TCRB sequences were amplified from cDNA with the immunoSEQ multiplex PCR, producing 87-bp fragments spanning the CDR3 region. Sequencing of the amplicons was performed on the Illumina HiSeq platform. Processing in the source paper ran as follows. PCR bias was computationally corrected using synthetic template baselines, reads within Hamming distance 2 were collapsed, and singletons that could not be merged were discarded. Reads were aligned against IMGT to assign V, D and J genes, CDR3 length and insertions or deletions at six rearrangement sites. Clonotype counts were normalized to sorted cell number within each subset before computing true diversity and Gini coefficients with the tcR R package. The overlap coefficient, calculated on TCRB nucleotide sequences, was used to measure repertoire sharing. TCRdb obtained this table from immuneACCESS and retained in-frame rearrangements with V and J assigned. These tables miss some clones; where compared with another copy, unresolved V genes account for less than half of the shortfall, and the remainder is unexplained. V and J calls plus clone size are reproduced from that table; the DNA served to infer D and trimming. This sample gives some 200,000 clones in total; under 13% of them show up just once. Roughly 1.3% of the sample is held by the ten biggest clonotypes.

As regards this clone: Its specific antigen is unknown. Base qualities are not recorded, but no much larger clone differs from it by a single base.

Overall study results and their limits: Shorter templates might have been favored by PCR, but patient and control samples were amplified and corrected together, so both groups would have been affected equally by any skew. Because cDNA was sequenced instead of genomic DNA, activated cells with high expression could be over-represented, although the groups did not differ in activation or CD3 levels. At VDJ recombination sites, type 1 diabetes patients had fewer insertions and more deleted nucleotides, which implies abnormalities in thymic rearrangement. Type 1 diabetes patients showed a moderate but significant shortening of TCRB CDR3 length in all four CD4+ subsets. Naive, central memory and regulatory TCRB repertoires appeared more similar among patients than among healthy donors. Only small numbers of individuals were included in the HLA sub-analyses, which left unresolved whether HLA type had any influence on TCRB rearrangement.

Sequenced: central memory CD4+ T cells from blood. The clonotype was recovered from a man aged 18 to 30 in good health.

The CDR3 protein is CASSLGKWDEQYF. The bases read TGTGCCAGCAGCTTAGGAAAATGGGACGAGCAGTACTTC. The V and J genes are TRBV11-2 and TRBJ2-7, with no confidently assigned D gene. Taken from the germline V gene, the CDR1 and CDR2 loops are SGHAT and FQNNGV. At the junction V is shortened by 1 base and J by 5 bases, with 9 bases in between. The CDR3 holds 13 amino acids from the cysteine to the phenylalanine. The DNA shown is the 39-base CDR3, in frame from base 1.